These T cell receptor beta chains were read from a single sample in a study of blood T cell repertoires in COVID-19. Only in-frame clones appear in the TCRdb table, and some are missing; sequencing was by immunoSEQ multiplex PCR. The data contain about 210,000 clones, 83% of them singletons. Input material: peripheral blood. Every receptor here comes from a man aged 45-65 years with active or convalescent COVID-19. CDR3s include the opening cysteine and the closing phenylalanine or tryptophan. A D gene is named only where the DNA matches it firmly. Clone sizes are given selectively: once, few, many, or a class where the clone is expanded.

>TRBV5-1|TRBJ2-7|-|TRBD2
CASSLRTSGGQSSYEQYF
TGCGCCAGCAGCTTGCGGACTAGCGGGGGGCAAAGCTCCTACGAGCAGTACTTC
>TRBV6-1|TRBJ1-2|-|-
CASSEQGSLGYTF
TGTGCCAGCAGTGAACAGGGATCACTTGGCTACACCTTC
>TRBV13|TRBJ2-1|-|TRBD2
CASSLGTSLNEQFF
TGTGCCAGCAGCTTAGGGACTAGCCTCAATGAGCAGTTCTTC
>TRBV5-4|TRBJ1-1|-|-
CASSLGTMGSKNTEAFF
TGTGCCAGCAGCTTGGGAACCATGGGGAGTAAGAACACTGAAGCTTTCTTT
>TRBV27|TRBJ2-3|-|-
CASSSLAKTPTDTQYF
TGTGCCAGCAGTTCCCTAGCGAAGACCCCCACAGATACGCAGTATTTT
>TRBV30|TRBJ1-6|-|TRBD1
CAFDRAFNSPLHF
TGTGCCTTTGACAGGGCCTTCAATTCACCCCTCCACTTT
>TRBV24-1|TRBJ2-6|-|TRBD1
CATSAVRDRASGANVLTF
TGTGCCACCAGTGCGGTGAGGGACAGGGCTTCTGGGGCCAACGTCCTGACTTTC
>TRBV28|TRBJ1-2|-|-
CASSLWTGYGYTF
TGTGCCAGCAGTTTATGGACAGGCTATGGCTACACCTTC
>TRBV19|TRBJ2-7|-|-
CASSLRGRDEQYF
TGTGCCAGTAGTTTACGAGGGCGGGACGAGCAGTACTTC
>TRBV30|TRBJ1-1|-|-
CAWSWAGTDNTEAFF
TGTGCCTGGAGTTGGGCAGGTACTGATAACACTGAAGCTTTCTTT
>TRBV7-2|TRBJ2-1|-|TRBD2
CASSAPSGGGGRSNEQFF
TGTGCCAGCAGCGCGCCCTCGGGGGGCGGGGGGCGCTCCAATGAGCAGTTCTTC
>TRBV6-5|TRBJ1-5|-|-
CASSGTRASQHF
TGTGCCAGCAGCGGCACCAGGGCTTCCCAGCATTTT
>TRBV10-3|TRBJ1-5|-|-
CAILGVGDINGSAGLVKNQPQHF
TGTGCCATCTTGGGGGTGGGAGATATCAACGGGAGTGCGGGACTCGTCAAAAATCAGCCCCAGCATTTT
>TRBV10-3|TRBJ2-3|once|TRBD1
CAISDRDRGLVTDTQYF
TGTGCCATCAGTGACCGGGACAGGGGGCTGGTCACAGATACGCAGTATTTT
>TRBV6-2/TRBV6-3|TRBJ1-1|-|TRBD1
CASSYHRTGGTEAFF
TGTGCCAGCAGTTATCACCGGACAGGTGGAACTGAAGCTTTCTTT
>TRBV5-1|TRBJ2-7|-|TRBD2
CASSLGGLASYEQYF
TGCGCCAGCAGCTTGGGGGGACTAGCCTCCTACGAGCAGTACTTC
>TRBV6-5|TRBJ1-1|-|TRBD1
CASRTGRQGTEAFF
TGTGCCAGCAGGACAGGGCGACAGGGAACTGAAGCTTTCTTT
>TRBV5-1|TRBJ1-1|-|TRBD1
CASSLGTGPASGTEAFF
TGCGCCAGCAGCTTGGGGACAGGGCCCGCCTCTGGCACTGAAGCTTTCTTT
>TRBV5-4|TRBJ2-3|-|TRBD2
CASSLGSLAGGQDTQYF
TGTGCCAGCAGCTTGGGGAGTTTGGCGGGGGGGCAAGATACGCAGTATTTT
>TRBV9|TRBJ1-1|-|TRBD1
CASSVHRGATEAFF
TGTGCCAGCAGCGTACACAGGGGCGCCACTGAAGCTTTCTTT
>TRBV5-1|TRBJ1-2|-|-
CASSLYRAYGYTF
TGCGCCAGCAGCTTGTATAGAGCCTATGGCTACACCTTC